This passage covers 19 T cell receptor beta chains from one sample sequenced in a study of blood T cell repertoires in COVID-19. Produced via immunoSEQ multiplex PCR; TCRdb's table is partial and in-frame only. In the table there are roughly 230,000 clones, 65% to 90% of which are singletons. Sequencing used peripheral blood. The receptors shown here come from a woman in her forties or fifties with acute or convalescent COVID-19.

The table lists this clone with a count of one. V usage is TRBV7-9 and J usage is TRBJ2-5; 8 bases are shared with TRBD1. Looked up from germline, CDR1 is SEHNR and CDR2 is FQNEAQ (reference sequence). V gave up 5 bases and J gave up 2 bases; unmatched junction bases: 7. The CDR3 runs 15 residues. CDR3 nucleotides: TGTGCCAGCAGCCATAACAGGGGGTGGCAAGAGACCCAGTACTTC. Residues: CASSHNRGWQETQYF.

V and J are TRBV7-8 and TRBJ1-5, with a possible D match to TRBD1 (6 bases). Germline loops: CDR1 SGHVS, CDR2 FQNEAQ. This CDR3 region has 15 residues. Trimming shortened V by 3 bases and J by 1 base, and 10 bases separated the two germline ends. The CDR3 bases are TGTGCCAGCAGCTTCCAGGGGCCCAGCAATCAGCCCCAGCATTTT. Protein sequence: CASSFQGPSNQPQHF.

The chain carries TRBV7-2 and TRBJ2-7, with TRBD1 identical over 9 bases. With V trimmed by 5 bases and J by 3 bases, 8 bases remained unmatched. The length of the CDR3 is 15 residues. Germline CDR1 and CDR2: SGHTA and FQGNSA. CDR3 region: CASSQNRGLRYEQYF. CDR3 DNA: TGTGCCAGCAGCCAAAACAGGGGGCTTCGCTACGAGCAGTACTTC.

This clone was detected once. This chain links TRBV5-4 with TRBJ1-3; no clear D gene. In germline, CDR1 is SGHNT, CDR2 YYREEE (reference sequence). V was trimmed by 4 bases and J by 3 bases, leaving 11 bases between them. The CDR3 spans 14 residues. The CDR3 loop is CASSEGGLGNTIYF. In nucleotides, the CDR3 is TGTGCCAGCAGCGAAGGAGGTCTTGGAAACACCATATATTTT.

The CDR3 loop is CASSQDRVGGAYGYTF. DNA of the CDR3: TGTGCCAGCAGCCAAGATCGTGTAGGGGGCGCCTATGGCTACACCTTC. The gene calls are TRBV3-1 (or the pseudogene TRBV3-2) and TRBJ1-2; TRBD1 agrees at 7 bases. Germline values: CDR1 LGHDT, CDR2 YNNKEL (reference sequence). V lost 0 bases and J lost 4; bases outside the gene matches: 8. This CDR3 is 16 amino acids long.

The rearrangement links TRBV30 to TRBJ2-7; the D is unclear. V shed 0 bases and J shed 5 bases, with 8 bases lying between them. The CDR3 loop spans 12 amino acids. Germline V lookup: CDR1 GTSNPN, CDR2 SVGIG (reference sequence). The CDR3 is CAWSVLGHEQYF. Here the CDR3 DNA reads TGTGCCTGGAGTGTATTGGGCCACGAGCAGTACTTC. Filled out from reference TRBV30 and TRBJ2-7, the complete variable domain reads SQTIHQWPATLVQPVGSPLSLECTVEGTSNPNLYWYRQAAGRGLQLLFYSVGIGQISSEVPQNLSASRPQDRQFILSSKKLLLSDSGFYLCAWSVLGHEQYFGPGTRLTVT.

The chain links TRBV11-2 to TRBJ2-1; 8 bases map to TRBD1. V lost 4 bases to trimming and J lost 8 bases; unmatched junction nucleotides: 10. CDR1 is SGHAT and CDR2 is FQNNGV in the germline V gene. The CDR3 has 15 amino acids. In DNA form, the CDR3 reads TGTGCCAGCAGCTCAAGTCAGGGGGCGTATTATGAGCAGTTCTTC. It specifies CASSSSQGAYYEQFF.

The V gene is TRBV9, the J gene TRBJ2-3, with 11 bases fitting TRBD2. The CDR3 is 17 amino acids. Germline V CDR1 and CDR2: SGDLS, YYNGEE. The junction had 11 bases not matched to a gene; V was cut back by 4 bases and J by 4 bases. The CDR3 loop reads CASSRLLAGDSSDTQYF. The CDR3 nucleotides read TGTGCCAGCAGCAGATTACTAGCGGGGGATTCCTCAGATACGCAGTATTTT.

Notes on this clone: Distinct nucleotide sequences in the sample also encode this CDR3. V usage is TRBV28 and J usage is TRBJ1-5; D gene ambiguous. The CDR3 has 12 residues. Trimming took 6 bases from V and 2 from J, leaving 5 bases between them. Germline CDR1 is MDHEN and CDR2 is SYDVKM. CDR3 nucleotides: TGTGCCAGCAGGTCAGGCAATCAGCCCCAGCATTTT. Translated, it gives CASRSGNQPQHF.

The rearrangement links TRBV7-2 to TRBJ2-2, with D perhaps TRBD2 (7 bases). The germline V gene has CDR1 SGHTA and CDR2 FQGNSA. Trimming cost V 1 base and J 4 bases, with 10 bases left between them. This CDR3 region has 15 residues. This CDR3 reads CASSLEGGRTGELFF. CDR3 sequence (DNA): TGTGCCAGCAGCTTAGAGGGGGGGCGCACCGGGGAGCTGTTTTTT.

The J gene is TRBJ1-2, the V gene TRBV10-2, with 9 positions matching TRBD1. The CDR3 extends over 14 amino acids. J gave up 8 bases and V 6 bases, and 10 bases lay outside the gene matches. Germline CDR1 WSHSY, CDR2 SAAADI. The CDR3 spells CASSVDRGAGGYTF. CDR3 DNA: TGCGCCAGCAGCGTAGACAGGGGGGCGGGGGGCTACACCTTC.

The V and J genes are TRBV4-1 and TRBJ2-6, with 16 bases that match TRBD2. CDR1 and CDR2 from the germline V gene are MGHRA and YSYEKL. V shed 3 bases, J shed 4 bases, and the junction held 6 bases outside the gene matches. CDR3 length equals 19 residues. The CDR3 sequence: CASSHGGLAGGRGANVLTF. The CDR3 DNA is TGCGCCAGCAGCCATGGGGGACTAGCGGGAGGGAGAGGGGCCAACGTCCTGACTTTC.

This clone was detected a few times. The CDR3 DNA reads TGTGCCAGCAGTGAGGGCCAGGGCCCGTATGGCTACACCTTC. Its protein product is CASSEGQGPYGYTF. V gene TRBV25-1 combines with J gene TRBJ1-2; TRBD1 might be the D (5 bases). The V and J ends lost 3 bases and 5 bases respectively, with 13 bases between them. Germline CDR1 is MGHDK and CDR2 is SYGVNS. The CDR3 is 14 residues long.

This chain joins TRBV7-8 and TRBJ2-1, with D possibly being TRBD2 (6 bases). The V end lost 0 bases, the J end lost 5 bases, and 17 bases lay between the germline ends. The germline V gene encodes CDR1 SGHVS and CDR2 FQNEAQ. The CDR3 is 17 amino acids. CDR3 sequence: CASSLALGDGSHNEQFF. The CDR3 region has the DNA TGTGCCAGCAGCTTAGCCCTAGGGGACGGGAGCCACAATGAGCAGTTCTTC.

This clone was recorded once. J is TRBJ1-2 and V is TRBV29-1, with D perhaps matching TRBD1 (5 bases). V lost 5 bases, J lost 5 bases, and 15 bases lay in between. CDR3 length: 13 amino acids. Germline V gene lookup returns CDR1 SQVTM and CDR2 ANQGSEA. The CDR3 loop reads CSVSAGFGYGYTF. The CDR3 bases are TGCAGCGTTTCGGCAGGGTTTGGGTATGGCTACACCTTC.

In this sample, this clone turned up a few times. The chain joins TRBV11-2 to TRBJ2-1; no clear D. The V gene's germline CDR1 is SGHAT and CDR2 FQNNGV. CDR3 size: 13 residues. V dropped 1 base and J dropped 8 bases, with 9 bases sitting between them. The CDR3 loop is CASSLVSPYEQFF. In nucleotides, the CDR3 is TGTGCCAGCAGCTTAGTTTCCCCGTATGAGCAGTTCTTC.

The rearrangement joins TRBV20-1 to TRBJ2-1; D is perhaps TRBD1 (6 bases). V was trimmed by 3 bases and J by 4 bases, leaving 16 bases between them. The germline CDR1 and CDR2 sequences are DFQATT and SNEGSKA (reference sequence). The CDR3 contains 15 residues. DNA of the CDR3: TGCAGTGCTAGTAACCCTAGGGGGAAATACAATGAGCAGTTCTTC. As protein: CSASNPRGKYNEQFF.

This clone occurred once. The chain links TRBV5-1 to TRBJ2-2, with D perhaps matching TRBD2 (5 bases). V lost 4 bases, J lost 4 bases, and 17 bases lay in between. Germline V gene data show CDR1 as SGHRS and CDR2 as YFSETQ. The CDR3 length is 16 residues. In nucleotides, the CDR3 is TGCGCCAGCAGCCAAACTAGAGGGCGCGGCACCGGGGAGCTGTTTTTT. It codes for CASSQTRGRGTGELFF.

The chain uses TRBV24-1 and TRBJ1-4; unclear D gene. Germline CDR1 is KGHDR and CDR2 is SFDVKD. Trimming removed 5 bases from V and 7 bases from J, with 10 bases in between. The CDR3 contains 13 residues. CDR3 region: CATSGGRSEKLFF. In DNA, the CDR3 is TGTGCCACCAGTGGCGGGCGCAGTGAAAAACTGTTTTTT.